These 15 T cell receptor beta chains came from one sample sequenced in a study of graft-versus-host responses after intestinal transplantation. Measured with immunoSEQ multiplex PCR; TCRdb has only the in-frame clones, and not every one. The sample lists some 120,000 clones, more than 85% occurring once. Antigens of these TCRs are unknown. The material sequenced was unstimulated CD8+ T cells sorted from spleen or lymph node cells, taken before transplant. The receptors here all came from a human donor who was the organ donor for an intestinal transplant.

This sequence joins TRBV23-1 and TRBJ2-1, with no clear D. TRBV23-1 qualifies as an ORF whose function is uncertain. The CDR3 runs to 16 residues. The V gene lost 3 bases and the J gene lost 0 bases, with 12 bases spanning the gap. The CDR3 region has the DNA TGCGCCAGCAGTCAGCCTAAGTACAGCTCCTACAATGAGCAGTTCTTC. The encoded protein is CASSQPKYSSYNEQFF.

The chain links TRBV4-2 to TRBJ1-5, with a tentative D call TRBD1 (6 bases). Germline V CDR1 and CDR2: LGHNA, YNFKEQ. CDR3 length: 15 residues. Trimming left V 3 bases short and J 2 bases short, with 11 bases between. DNA of the CDR3: TGTGCCAGCAGCCACGGGACATGGGGCAATCAGCCCCAGCATTTT. This translates into CASSHGTWGNQPQHF.

DNA for the CDR3: TGTGCCAGCAGCGTAGGGGGAGACATGAACACTGAAGCTTTCTTT. This encodes CASSVGGDMNTEAFF. V is TRBV9 and J is TRBJ1-1; D remains ambiguous. Trimming stripped 0 bases from V and 0 bases from J, with 9 bases between. The CDR3 has 15 amino acids. Germline V gene sequence: CDR1 SGDLS, CDR2 YYNGEE.

CDR3 nucleotides: TGTGCCTGGAGTGTGTTAAAAGGGACTGAAGCTTTCTTT. Amino acids: CAWSVLKGTEAFF. The chain employs TRBV30 and TRBJ1-1; no clear D. V was shortened by 0 bases and J by 5 bases, with 10 bases between the two germline ends. The CDR3 contains 13 residues. Germline V gives CDR1 GTSNPN, CDR2 SVGIG (reference sequence).

This clone has a handful of counts. V usage is TRBV5-6 and J usage is TRBJ2-7, with D unclear. This CDR3 is 13 amino acids long. V lost 4 bases, J lost 3 bases, and 11 bases lay in between. In germline, CDR1 is SGHDT, CDR2 YYEEEE. Here the CDR3 DNA reads TGTGCCAGCAGCACCTTGGGGAACTACGAGCAGTACTTC. Residues: CASSTLGNYEQYF.

V is TRBV5-4 and J is TRBJ2-7; D is ambiguous. V dropped 4 bases and J dropped 4 bases, with 12 bases sitting between them. The CDR3 consists of 13 residues. From germline, CDR1 is SGHNT and CDR2 YYREEE (reference sequence). The CDR3, as DNA: TGTGCCAGCAGCCCTACCGGCGGATACGAGCAGTACTTC. It translates to CASSPTGGYEQYF.

This chain connects TRBV5-5 to TRBJ2-7, with 7 bases that match TRBD2. In germline, CDR1 is SGHKS, CDR2 YYEKEE (reference sequence). Trimming removed 7 bases from V and 0 bases from J; junction bases left unmatched: 7. The CDR3 is made up of 14 amino acids. In DNA form, the CDR3 reads TGTGCCAGCGCCCCCGGGACTACCTCCTACGAGCAGTACTTC. Translating gives CASAPGTTSYEQYF.

This sequence joins TRBV6-5 and TRBJ2-1; D not certain. Per germline, CDR1 MNHEY and CDR2 SVGAGI. V gave up 2 bases and J gave up 7 bases, with 9 bases separating them. The CDR3 extends over 13 amino acids. CDR3 sequence (DNA): TGTGCCAGCAGTTACGTCCCCCTTAATGAGCAGTTCTTC. Translation: CASSYVPLNEQFF.

The rearrangement joins TRBV10-3 to TRBJ2-3; no definite D call. The V end lost 5 bases, the J end lost 2 bases, and 5 bases lay between the germline ends. Germline loops: CDR1 ENHRY, CDR2 SYGVKD. This CDR3 spans 12 amino acids. CDR3 in amino acids: CAISPFTDTQYF. CDR3 DNA sequence: TGTGCCATCAGTCCCTTCACAGATACGCAGTATTTT.

The chain has TRBV10-3 and TRBJ2-7; D perhaps matches TRBD2 (5 bases). From germline, CDR1 is ENHRY and CDR2 SYGVKD. The CDR3 runs 12 residues. The germline V and J ends were trimmed by 4 bases and 6 bases, with 10 bases remaining between them. As DNA, the CDR3 is TGTGCCATCAGTGGACGGAGGCTCGAGCAGTACTTC. The encoded protein is CAISGRRLEQYF.

The J gene is TRBJ2-7, the V gene TRBV6-1; D gene unclear. Per germline, CDR1 MNHNS and CDR2 SASEGT. Deletions cut 0 bases from V and 1 base from J, with 10 bases between. The CDR3 consists of 15 residues. The CDR3 sequence: CASSEARTASYEQYF. CDR3 coding DNA: TGTGCCAGCAGTGAAGCCCGGACGGCTTCCTACGAGCAGTACTTC.

The chain links TRBV28 to TRBJ2-3; D possibly corresponds to TRBD1 (6 bases). Germline V gene data show CDR1 as MDHEN and CDR2 as SYDVKM. V lost 6 bases, J lost 3 bases, and 22 bases lay in between. The CDR3 loop spans 17 amino acids. As DNA, the CDR3 is TGTGCCAGCAGCCCCCAGGGGCCGATAAGGGTGACAGATACGCAGTATTTT. Residues: CASSPQGPIRVTDTQYF.

The chain joins TRBV30 to TRBJ2-2; no definite D call. The CDR3 contains 13 residues. With 4 bases removed from V and 2 bases from J, the gap between germline ends came to 8 bases. Germline V gene lookup returns CDR1 GTSNPN and CDR2 SVGIG (reference sequence). The DNA for the CDR3 is TGTGCCTGGACCGTCGGTAACACCGGGGAGCTGTTTTTT. Its protein is CAWTVGNTGELFF.

The chain uses TRBV11-2 and TRBJ2-3, with TRBD2 as a possible D gene (5 bases). This CDR3 has 15 residues. The ends were cut back, 5 bases at V and 6 bases at J, with 18 bases in the middle. Looked up from germline, CDR1 is SGHAT and CDR2 is FQNNGV. DNA for the CDR3: TGTGCCAGCAGCGAAGACTATTTAATGACGGATACGCAGTATTTT. It codes for CASSEDYLMTDTQYF.

Written as DNA, the CDR3 is TGTGCCAGCTCACCCGGCCACTCCTACGAGCAGTACTTC. This encodes CASSPGHSYEQYF. This chain uses TRBV18 with TRBJ2-7; D call uncertain. The CDR3 has 13 amino acids. V was pared by 3 bases and J by 0 bases, with 6 bases between. Per the germline V gene, CDR1 is KGHSH and CDR2 is LQKENI.